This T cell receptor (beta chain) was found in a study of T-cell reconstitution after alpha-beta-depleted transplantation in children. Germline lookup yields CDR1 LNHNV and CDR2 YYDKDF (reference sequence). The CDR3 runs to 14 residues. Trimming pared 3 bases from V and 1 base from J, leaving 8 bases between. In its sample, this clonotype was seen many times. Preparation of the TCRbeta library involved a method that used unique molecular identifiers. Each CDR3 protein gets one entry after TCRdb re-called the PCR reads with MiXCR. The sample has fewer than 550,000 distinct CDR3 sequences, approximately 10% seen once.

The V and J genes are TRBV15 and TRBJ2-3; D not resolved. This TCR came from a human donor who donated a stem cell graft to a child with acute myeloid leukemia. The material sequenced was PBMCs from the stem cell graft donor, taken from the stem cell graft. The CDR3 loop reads CATSSEERTDTQYF. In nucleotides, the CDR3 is TGTGCCACCAGCAGCGAAGAGCGCACAGATACGCAGTATTTT.